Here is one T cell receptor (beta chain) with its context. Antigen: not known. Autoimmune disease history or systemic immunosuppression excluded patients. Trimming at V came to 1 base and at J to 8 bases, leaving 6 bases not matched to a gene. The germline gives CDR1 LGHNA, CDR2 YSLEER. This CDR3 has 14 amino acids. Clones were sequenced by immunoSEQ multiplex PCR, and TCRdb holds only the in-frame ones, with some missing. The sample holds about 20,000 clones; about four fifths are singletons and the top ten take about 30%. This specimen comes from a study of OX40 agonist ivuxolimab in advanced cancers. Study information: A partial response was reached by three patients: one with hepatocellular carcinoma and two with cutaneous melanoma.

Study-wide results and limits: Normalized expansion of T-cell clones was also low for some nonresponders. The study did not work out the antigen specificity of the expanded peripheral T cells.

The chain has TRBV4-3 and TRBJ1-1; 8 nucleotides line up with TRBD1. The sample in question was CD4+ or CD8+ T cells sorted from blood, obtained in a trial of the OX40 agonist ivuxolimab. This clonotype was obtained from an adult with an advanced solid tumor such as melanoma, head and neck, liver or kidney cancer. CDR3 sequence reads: CASSQGAGGLEAFF. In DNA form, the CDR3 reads TGCGCCAGCAGCCAAGGGGCAGGGGGCCTGGAAGCTTTCTTT.